This T cell receptor (beta chain) was sequenced during a study of identical twins. Trimming stripped 4 bases from V and 2 bases from J, with 20 bases between. From germline, CDR1 is SGHRS and CDR2 YFSETQ. CDR3 length equals 17 residues. TCRdb reanalysed the 5' RACE reads using MiXCR and keeps one entry per CDR3 protein. The sample has approximately 700,000 distinct CDR3 sequences; about 18% are singletons. Only a few counts were recorded for this clonotype. Separately, the same data were catalogued under a study of T cells expressing NK-cell markers. This second study says: Seropositivity for HCMV was found in most of the eight sequenced donors, with one seronegative. Similarly, these clonotypes led the CD3+CD56-NKG2C+ fraction as well in several donors.

The V call is TRBV5-1, the J call TRBJ2-3; D is unresolved. Sequenced input: PBMCs. The source of this sequence is a woman aged 18-35 years in good health. The CDR3 DNA sequence: TGCGCCAGCAGCGTACGGCCCCCGCAGGAGATCACAGATACGCAGTATTTT. Its translation: CASSVRPPQEITDTQYF.